This passage covers 21 T cell receptor beta chains from one sample sequenced in a study of blood T cell repertoires in COVID-19. The method was immunoSEQ multiplex PCR; TCRdb's version includes in-frame clones alone and lacks a portion of them. This repertoire shows 250,000 to 350,000 clones, roughly 89% found once; its top ten account for 3.5% to 4.5%. Input material: PBMCs or T cells enriched from blood (not recorded which). The receptor source for this set is a woman aged 18-35 years with acute COVID-19.

This chain connects TRBV19 to TRBJ2-2, with 10 bases lining up with TRBD1. The CDR3 sequence is 19 residues long. The trim removed 5 bases at V and 7 bases at J, leaving 19 bases unmatched. CDR1 is LNHDA and CDR2 is SQIVND in the germline V gene (reference sequence). Written as DNA, the CDR3 is TGTGCCAGTAGTGTCCGGGGACAGGGGAAAAGCTTAACTAGCGGGGAGCTGTTTTTT. Its protein is CASSVRGQGKSLTSGELFF. The variable domain in full, completed from reference TRBV19 and TRBJ2-2, reads DGGITQSPKYLFRKEGQNVTLSCEQNLNHDAMYWYRQDPGQGLRLIYYSQIVNDFQKGDIAEGYSVSREKKESFPLTVTSAQKNPTAFYLCASSVRGQGKSLTSGELFFGEGSRLTVL.

The genes are TRBV6-4 and TRBJ1-6; weak D call: TRBD1 (6 bases). Germline V gene lookup returns CDR1 MRHNA and CDR2 SNTAGT. The length of the CDR3 is 15 residues. V lost 2 bases and J lost 10, with 15 bases in between. DNA of the CDR3: TGTGCCAGCAGTGACCAGGCAGGGGAGGGATCACCCCTCCACTTT. Translated: CASSDQAGEGSPLHF.

This rearrangement joins TRBV9 to TRBJ2-7; 8 positions match TRBD2. The J segment lost 4 bases and the V segment lost 4 bases, leaving 4 bases of the junction unmatched. In germline, CDR1 is SGDLS, CDR2 YYNGEE. CDR3 length: 13 residues. The chain's CDR3 is CASSSSGGYEQYF. The CDR3 DNA sequence: TGTGCCAGCAGCTCCTCGGGGGGGTACGAGCAGTACTTC.

This clone has only one observation. The rearrangement uses TRBV2 and TRBJ2-4, with D maybe TRBD2 (6 bases). This CDR3 is 14 amino acids long. Germline assignment: CDR1 SNHLY and CDR2 FYNNEI. Trimming shortened V by 6 bases and J by 8 bases, and 17 bases separated the two germline ends. CDR3 sequence: CASSAIGGNDIQYF. In DNA form, the CDR3 reads TGTGCCAGCAGCGCCATAGGCGGGAATGACATTCAGTACTTC.

The chain links TRBV6-4 to TRBJ1-1; D unresolved. The CDR3 runs 13 residues. The V and J ends lost 4 bases and 2 bases respectively, with 8 bases between them. CDR1 is MRHNA and CDR2 is SNTAGT in the germline V gene. The CDR3 protein is CASSGAANTEAFF. In nucleotides, the CDR3 is TGTGCCAGCAGTGGAGCGGCCAACACTGAAGCTTTCTTT.

This rearrangement joins TRBV7-2 to TRBJ1-2; D gene unclear. Trimming stripped 1 base from V and 5 bases from J, with 17 bases between. CDR1 is SGHTA, CDR2 FQGNSA, per germline. The CDR3 has 16 residues. The CDR3 nucleotides are TGTGCCAGCAGCTTAGGGTCAGAGACTTCTGTGTATGGCTACACCTTC. This gives the protein CASSLGSETSVYGYTF. Full variable domain (rest looked up from reference TRBV7-2 and TRBJ1-2): GAGVSQSPSNKVTEKGKDVELRCDPISGHTALYWYRQSLGQGLEFLIYFQGNSAPDKSGLPSDRFSAERTGGSVSTLTIQRTQQEDSAVYLCASSLGSETSVYGYTFGSGTRLTVV.

V usage is TRBV9 and J usage is TRBJ2-7; TRBD1 matches 9 bases. The V segment lost 2 bases and the J segment 6 bases; nucleotides outside the gene matches: 6. The CDR3 is made up of 14 amino acids. Germline CDR1 SGDLS, CDR2 YYNGEE. CDR3 residues: CASSVGGQGTEQYF. DNA of the CDR3: TGTGCCAGCAGCGTTGGGGGACAGGGAACCGAGCAGTACTTC.

V and J are TRBV11-2 and TRBJ2-7; the match to TRBD2 covers 8 bases. This CDR3 region has 16 residues. Trimming cost V 5 bases and J 1 base; bases outside gene matches: 10. Germline V CDR1 and CDR2: SGHAT, FQNNGV. CDR3 protein: CASSPLQREKSYEQYF. CDR3 nucleotide sequence: TGTGCCAGCAGCCCCCTTCAGCGGGAGAAGTCCTACGAGCAGTACTTC.

The chain carries TRBV7-9 and TRBJ1-2; 8 nucleotides align to TRBD1. The ends lost 0 bases at V and 8 bases at J; junction bases unmatched: 11. Germline values: CDR1 SEHNR, CDR2 FQNEAQ (reference sequence). The CDR3 is 16 amino acids. The DNA for the CDR3 is TGTGCCAGCAGCTTAGCCATTCTTGGACAGGGAAGGGGCTACACCTTC. This translates into CASSLAILGQGRGYTF.

The gene calls are TRBV27 and TRBJ2-3; D might be TRBD2 (5 bases). The CDR3 sequence is 13 residues long. Germline-derived CDR1 and CDR2 are MNHEY and SMNVEV (reference sequence). Trimming pared 8 bases from V and 15 bases from J, leaving 24 bases between. DNA for the CDR3: TGTGCCAGCTATTCCACCCTTTTGGGAGCCCGTTATTTT. Amino acid sequence: CASYSTLLGARYF.

The CDR3 DNA follows: TGTGCCAGCAGTTTACGACTAGCGGGAGGCCGTTACAATGAGCAGTTCTTC. As protein: CASSLRLAGGRYNEQFF. This chain links TRBV28 with TRBJ2-1, with TRBD2 identical over 13 bases. Germline CDR1 reads MDHEN; CDR2 reads SYDVKM. This CDR3 is built from 17 residues. Trimming cost V 2 bases and J 4 bases; bases outside gene matches: 5.

The DNA of the CDR3 is TGTGCCAGCAGTGATCAGGGGACAGGGTCATACAATGAGCAGTTCTTC. As protein: CASSDQGTGSYNEQFF. The genes are TRBV6-1 and TRBJ2-1; 9 nucleotides match TRBD1. The germline V gene encodes CDR1 MNHNS and CDR2 SASEGT. V lost 3 bases to trimming and J lost 4 bases; unmatched junction nucleotides: 7. The length of the CDR3 is 16 residues.

The CDR3: CASSFTEETPTQYF. CDR3 nucleotide sequence: TGTGCCAGCAGTTTTACCGAAGAGACACCTACGCAGTATTTT. This rearrangement joins TRBV27 to TRBJ2-3; D gene unclear. The CDR3 loop spans 14 amino acids. Deletions cut 3 bases from V and 8 bases from J, with 15 bases between. The germline V gene has CDR1 MNHEY and CDR2 SMNVEV (reference sequence).

The rearrangement joins TRBV12-3 or TRBV12-4 to TRBJ1-1; unclear D gene. Trimming took off 2 bases at V and 1 base at J, with 5 bases between the two ends. The CDR3 length is 13 residues. The DNA for the CDR3 is TGTGCCAGCAGTTTACAAAAGAACACTGAAGCTTTCTTT. Translation: CASSLQKNTEAFF.

This rearrangement joins TRBV7-9 to TRBJ2-3; tentatively, D is TRBD2 (6 bases). CDR1 SEHNR and CDR2 FQNEAQ come from the germline V gene (reference sequence). Trimming took 3 bases from V and 5 from J, leaving 18 bases between them. This CDR3 has 16 amino acids. CDR3 residues: CASSFFKGGTVDTQYF. As DNA, the CDR3 is TGTGCCAGCAGCTTTTTCAAAGGCGGGACGGTAGATACGCAGTATTTT.

The chain carries TRBV28 and TRBJ2-5, with D uncertain. CDR1 and CDR2 (germline): MDHEN, SYDVKM. The CDR3 loop spans 11 amino acids. V lost 3 bases and J 5 bases, leaving 4 bases between the germline ends. The CDR3 coding sequence is TGTGCCAGCAGTTTTGAGGAGACCCAGTACTTC. Encoded protein: CASSFEETQYF.

V is TRBV2 and J is TRBJ1-1; 9 bases fit TRBD1. V was clipped by 6 bases and J by 1 base; unmatched bases: 9. The CDR3 totals 16 residues. Germline V CDR1 and CDR2: SNHLY, FYNNEI. The CDR3 bases are TGTGCCAGCAGCAGGCCTCCGGGACAGGGGAACACTGAAGCTTTCTTT. Its protein is CASSRPPGQGNTEAFF.

CDR3 sequence: CASSPVNYGYTF. CDR3 nucleotide sequence: TGTGCCAGCAGCCCCGTGAACTATGGCTACACCTTC. This sequence joins TRBV12-3 or TRBV12-4 and TRBJ1-2; D call uncertain. The CDR3 has 12 residues. Trimming cost V 6 bases and J 2 bases, with 7 bases left between them.

This chain connects TRBV4-2 to TRBJ2-7; 10 nucleotides align to TRBD2. The CDR3 sequence is 15 residues long. Germline V gives CDR1 LGHNA, CDR2 YNFKEQ. With 0 bases clipped from V and 2 bases from J, the junction kept 1 base outside the gene matches. CDR3 region: CASSQDLAGAYEQYF. CDR3 nucleotide sequence: TGTGCCAGCAGCCAAGATCTAGCGGGAGCCTACGAGCAGTACTTC.

The chain joins TRBV7-2 to TRBJ2-5; D might be TRBD2 (5 bases). Deletions cut 6 bases from V and 2 bases from J, with 16 bases between. Germline lookup yields CDR1 SGHTA and CDR2 FQGNSA. The CDR3 loop spans 15 amino acids. CDR3 DNA: TGTGCCAGCAGTCTCGAACCGGGATTTCAAGAGACCCAGTACTTC. This gives the protein CASSLEPGFQETQYF.

The chain uses TRBV19 and TRBJ2-7; 11 bases are a match to TRBD2. V dropped 5 bases and J dropped 0; count of bases not matched to a gene: 3. The germline V gene encodes CDR1 LNHDA and CDR2 SQIVND (reference sequence). This CDR3 is built from 15 residues. Here the CDR3 DNA reads TGTGCCAGTAGTGTAACTAGCGGGAGCTCCTACGAGCAGTACTTC. Translated, it gives CASSVTSGSSYEQYF.